Each of the 24 T cell receptor beta chains below was sequenced from the same sample in a study of regulatory T cells in long-lasting Graves disease. The time point: newly diagnosed GD, antithyroid drugs for less than 3 months. PBMCs provided the RNA from which the TCR library was made. Both iRepertoire HTBI primers and Arm-PCR of CDR3 regions were used to build the TCR beta libraries. TCRdb redid the calling of the multiplex PCR reads with MiXCR, one entry per CDR3 protein. The sample records 450,000 to 650,000 distinct CDR3 sequences, roughly 16% being singletons. This same sample was also part of a study on T cells in Graves' hyperthyroidism and ophthalmopathy.

Specimen: peripheral blood mononuclear cells (PBMCs), collected at new diagnosis, from a patient treated with antithyroid drugs. The receptors come from a woman aged 35 to 59 with Graves disease.

The rearrangement uses TRBV12-3 or TRBV12-4 and TRBJ2-7; weak D call: TRBD2 (6 bases). This CDR3 is 14 amino acids long. Between the trimmed V and J ends, which lost 3 bases and 2 bases, there was a span of 11 bases. The CDR3 loop is CASSLRDSAYEQYF. The CDR3 nucleotides are TGTGCCAGCAGTTTGAGGGACTCGGCCTACGAGCAGTACTTC.

This clonotype was seen ten or more times. J is TRBJ1-1 and V is TRBV2; D not resolved. V lost 7 bases and J 3 bases, leaving 9 bases between the germline ends. The CDR3 runs 12 residues. CDR1 is SNHLY, CDR2 FYNNEI, per germline. The CDR3 sequence is CASITLDTEAFF. In DNA form, the CDR3 reads TGTGCCAGCATCACTCTCGACACTGAAGCTTTCTTT.

This clonotype showed up many times. The genes are TRBV3-1 and TRBJ2-7; D gene unclear. This CDR3 spans 17 amino acids. The germline V gene encodes CDR1 LGHDT and CDR2 YNNKEL (reference sequence). Trimming cost V 4 bases and J 2 bases, with 21 bases left between them. This chain's CDR3 is CASSPPGVANQAYEQYF. In DNA, the CDR3 is TGTGCCAGCAGCCCTCCTGGTGTAGCCAACCAAGCCTACGAGCAGTACTTC.

The table lists this clonotype with many counts. The V call is TRBV5-1, the J call TRBJ2-1; D may be TRBD1 (6 bases). Germline CDR1 and CDR2: SGHRS and YFSETQ. V was clipped by 3 bases and J by 0 bases, with 10 bases between them. The CDR3 sequence is 15 residues long. In DNA form, the CDR3 reads TGCGCCAGCAGCTCCTACAGGGTCTCCTACAATGAGCAGTTCTTC. As protein: CASSSYRVSYNEQFF.

This clonotype came up many times. The chain is built from TRBV7-9 and TRBJ2-1, with TRBD2 identical over 10 bases. The CDR3 has 15 residues. Germline values: CDR1 SEHNR, CDR2 FQNEAQ (reference sequence). J was trimmed by 2 bases and V by 3 bases; bases with no gene match: 1. CDR3 bases: TGTGCCAGCAGCTTGAGCGGGGGGGCCTACAATGAGCAGTTCTTC. Translated: CASSLSGGAYNEQFF.

In its sample, this clonotype was seen many times. The chain recombines TRBV28 with TRBJ1-2; TRBD1 aligns across 7 bases. The CDR3 spans 14 residues. CDR1 and CDR2 from the germline V gene are MDHEN and SYDVKM. The V segment lost 10 bases and the J segment 0 bases; nucleotides outside the gene matches: 8. CDR3 bases: TGTGCCATCTTAGAGGGACAGACTAACTATGGCTACACCTTC. Residues: CAILEGQTNYGYTF.

A few counts support this clonotype. The chain employs TRBV18 and TRBJ1-1; 8 nucleotides align to TRBD1. This CDR3 comprises 15 residues. V shed 6 bases, J shed 9 bases, and the junction held 15 bases outside the gene matches. Per germline, CDR1 KGHSH and CDR2 LQKENI. The CDR3 bases are TGTGCCAGCTCCCTCGAGACAGGGGCGATCCTAAAAGCTTTCTTT. As protein: CASSLETGAILKAFF.

In this sample, this clonotype turned up many times. The gene calls are TRBV10-3 and TRBJ2-5, with a tentative D call TRBD2 (5 bases). This CDR3 region has 13 residues. Trimming removed 7 bases at V and 5 bases at J, with 14 bases between. The germline gives CDR1 ENHRY, CDR2 SYGVKD. CDR3 residues: CAIKEAYSETQYF. The CDR3 DNA is TGTGCCATCAAGGAGGCCTATTCCGAGACCCAGTACTTC.

This clonotype was recorded many times. The rearrangement links TRBV20-1 to TRBJ1-1; D is perhaps TRBD1 (5 bases). Germline values: CDR1 DFQATT, CDR2 SNEGSKA (reference sequence). V was cut by 6 bases and J by 1 base, with 12 bases left in between. The CDR3 runs to 13 residues. CDR3 sequence: CSARGRTNTEAFF. The CDR3 DNA reads TGCAGTGCAAGGGGACGGACGAACACTGAAGCTTTCTTT.

This clonotype has only a few counts. This chain connects TRBV6-1 to TRBJ2-5; TRBD1 aligns across 7 bases. The CDR3 contains 14 residues. Unmatched junction bases numbered 8, after V lost 6 bases and J lost 4 bases. Per the germline V gene, CDR1 is MNHNS and CDR2 is SASEGT. The CDR3 DNA follows: TGTGCCAGCAGCCCAGGGGGTATGGGAGAGACCCAGTACTTC. It encodes CASSPGGMGETQYF.

This clonotype was recorded many times. CDR3 nucleotides: TGTGCCGCCTCTGGGAACGTTGAAGCTTTCTTT. Its translation: CAASGNVEAFF. The genes are TRBV10-3 and TRBJ1-1; D unresolved. The V gene's germline CDR1 is ENHRY and CDR2 SYGVKD. The CDR3 is 11 residues long. V lost 11 bases and J 7 bases, leaving 14 bases between the germline ends.

This clonotype was seen more than once but under ten times. The V gene is TRBV13, the J gene TRBJ2-5; the match to TRBD1 covers 7 bases. With 0 bases clipped from V and 4 bases from J, the junction kept 11 bases outside the gene matches. The CDR3 is 17 amino acids. Germline V gene sequence: CDR1 PRHDT, CDR2 FYEKMQ (reference sequence). As DNA, the CDR3 is TGTGCCAGCAGCTTAGGCCAGGGACAGCCCGAGCGAGAGACCCAGTACTTC. Protein: CASSLGQGQPERETQYF.

This chain connects TRBV24-1 to TRBJ1-4; D remains ambiguous. The germline CDR1 and CDR2 sequences are KGHDR and SFDVKD. The length of the CDR3 is 11 residues. The V end was cut by 3 bases, the J end by 9 bases, with 4 bases between. The CDR3 reads CATSDGKKLFF. CDR3 in DNA: TGTGCCACCAGTGATGGGAAAAAACTGTTTTTT.

The chain carries TRBV5-1 and TRBJ1-2, with 10 bases that match TRBD1. V shed 4 bases and J 4 bases; nucleotides not matched to a gene: 13. The CDR3 is made up of 17 amino acids. CDR1 and CDR2 from the germline V gene are SGHRS and YFSETQ. DNA for the CDR3: TGCGCCAGCAGCCCCACCCATGGGACAGGGGATACCTATGGCTACACCTTC. Its protein product is CASSPTHGTGDTYGYTF. The full variable domain, completed using reference TRBV5-1 and TRBJ1-2, is KAGVTQTPRYLIKTRGQQVTLSCSPISGHRSVSWYQQTPGQGLQFLFEYFSETQRNKGNFPGRFSGRQFSNSRSEMNVSTLELGDSALYLCASSPTHGTGDTYGYTFGSGTRLTVV.

This clonotype was picked up a small number of times. As DNA, the CDR3 is TGTGCCAGCAGCACATCGGCTCAGCCCCAGCATTTT. Its translation: CASSTSAQPQHF. The chain recombines TRBV5-6 with TRBJ1-5; D gene unclear. With 4 bases removed from V and 6 bases from J, the gap between germline ends came to 8 bases. Looked up from germline, CDR1 is SGHDT and CDR2 is YYEEEE. This CDR3 region has 12 residues.

This clonotype showed up many times. This chain links TRBV3-1 with TRBJ1-6; D remains ambiguous. This CDR3 comprises 14 residues. V gave up 1 base and J gave up 7 bases, with 8 bases separating them. Germline V gene data show CDR1 as LGHDT and CDR2 as YNNKEL (reference sequence). DNA of the CDR3: TGTGCCAGCAGCCAAGCAACCGTGAATTCACCCCTCCACTTT. It encodes CASSQATVNSPLHF.

This clonotype was counted a few times. The chain is built from TRBV28 and TRBJ1-3; no reliable D call. This CDR3 has 13 residues. CDR1 is MDHEN and CDR2 is SYDVKM in the germline V gene. The V gene lost 3 bases and the J gene lost 8 bases, with 11 bases spanning the gap. CDR3 sequence reads: CASSLMAGDTIYF. Written as DNA, the CDR3 is TGTGCCAGCAGTTTGATGGCGGGAGACACCATATATTTT.

This clonotype was recorded many times. The V call is TRBV28, the J call TRBJ1-1; a weak D match, TRBD1 (5 bases). Germline CDR1 reads MDHEN; CDR2 reads SYDVKM. The ends were cut back, 4 bases at V and 6 bases at J, with 6 bases in the middle. This CDR3 comprises 11 residues. The CDR3 nucleotides are TGTGCCAGCAGTTGGGGGTCTGAAGCTTTCTTT. Translating gives CASSWGSEAFF.

This clonotype was picked up many times. This chain uses TRBV7-9 with TRBJ2-3, with TRBD2 as a possible D gene (7 bases). From germline, CDR1 is SEHNR and CDR2 FQNEAQ (reference sequence). V was pared by 0 bases and J by 2 bases, with 9 bases between. The CDR3 has 15 residues. The CDR3 DNA reads as TGTGCCAGCAGCTTAGCGGGGGGGCCCACAGATACGCAGTATTTT. Translation gives CASSLAGGPTDTQYF.

V usage is TRBV19 and J usage is TRBJ1-4; the D is unclear. This CDR3 region has 14 residues. With 2 bases removed from V and 7 bases from J, the gap between germline ends came to 11 bases. Germline CDR1 LNHDA, CDR2 SQIVND (reference sequence). The CDR3 bases are TGTGCCAGTAGTATATCGGTGGGCCGTGAAAAACTGTTTTTT. This gives the protein CASSISVGREKLFF. Variable domain in full (rest from reference TRBV19 and TRBJ1-4): DGGITQSPKYLFRKEGQNVTLSCEQNLNHDAMYWYRQDPGQGLRLIYYSQIVNDFQKGDIAEGYSVSREKKESFPLTVTSAQKNPTAFYLCASSISVGREKLFFGSGTQLSVL.

The chain recombines TRBV7-9 with TRBJ1-6, with D possibly TRBD1 on 6 matching bases. Germline V gene data show CDR1 as SEHNR and CDR2 as FQNEAQ (reference sequence). V was trimmed by 5 bases and J by 8 bases, leaving 13 bases between them. The CDR3 sequence is 14 residues long. The CDR3 bases are TGTGCCAGCAGCCTTTTGGCAGGGGATTCACCCCTCCACTTT. Amino acid sequence: CASSLLAGDSPLHF.

This clonotype came up many times. The CDR3 nucleotides are TGTGCCAGCTCACATCAGTCCAGTGATCACCTCCACTTT. The encoded protein is CASSHQSSDHLHF. This rearrangement joins TRBV18 to TRBJ1-6; D not resolved. This CDR3 is built from 13 residues. The V gene's germline CDR1 is KGHSH and CDR2 LQKENI. Trimming took off 4 bases at V and 15 bases at J, with 16 bases between the two ends. Based on the CDR3 plus reference TRBV18 and TRBJ1-6, the full variable domain is NAGVMQNPRHLVRRRGQEARLRCSPMKGHSHVYWYRQLPEEGLKFMVYLQKENIIDESGMPKERFSAEFPKEGPSILRIQQVVRGDSAAYFCASSHQSSDHLHFGNGTRLTVT.

This clonotype was observed a few times. The chain carries TRBV7-6 and TRBJ2-7, with D perhaps matching TRBD2 (6 bases). Germline CDR1 is SGHVS and CDR2 is FNYEAQ. Trimming shortened V by 5 bases and J by 4 bases, and 18 bases separated the two germline ends. The CDR3 has 15 residues. CDR3: CASSLDGRGTYEQYF. CDR3 nucleotide sequence: TGTGCCAGCAGCCTGGACGGCCGGGGGACGTACGAGCAGTACTTC.

The chain uses TRBV19 and TRBJ1-5; D gene unclear. The CDR3 runs to 13 residues. Germline CDR1 reads LNHDA; CDR2 reads SQIVND (reference sequence). Deletions cut 10 bases from V and 1 base from J, with 11 bases between. CDR3 loop: CATGVISNQPQHF. The CDR3 DNA reads TGTGCCACCGGGGTAATCAGCAATCAGCCCCAGCATTTT.